The next 10 T cell receptor beta chains were all read from a single sample in a study of blood T cell repertoires in COVID-19. The table came from immunoSEQ multiplex PCR; TCRdb's copy has only in-frame clones and leaves some out. The sample holds around 100,000 clones; about 86% are singletons and the top ten take around 6.9%. What was sequenced was peripheral blood. All receptors derive from a man aged 55 to 70 with acute or convalescent COVID-19.

This clone was detected only a few times. The rearrangement joins TRBV24-1 to TRBJ2-1, with 7 positions matching TRBD2. Germline-derived CDR1 and CDR2 are KGHDR and SFDVKD. V dropped 3 bases and J dropped 0; count of bases not matched to a gene: 4. The CDR3 has 16 residues. CDR3 in amino acids: CATSDRAGSSYNEQFF. DNA for the CDR3: TGTGCCACCAGTGATCGAGCGGGGAGCTCCTACAATGAGCAGTTCTTC.

This clone has just one count. The chain uses TRBV29-1 and TRBJ2-5; D unresolved. The V gene lost 5 bases and the J gene lost 2 bases, with 3 bases spanning the gap. This CDR3 is 10 amino acids long. In germline, CDR1 is SQVTM, CDR2 ANQGSEA. The CDR3 protein is CSVLQETQYF. The CDR3 nucleotides are TGCAGCGTTCTTCAAGAGACCCAGTACTTC.

The genes are TRBV19 and TRBJ1-1; 7 bases match TRBD1. The CDR3 has 16 amino acids. V was pared by 5 bases and J by 0 bases, with 9 bases of the junction left unmatched. Germline V gene sequence: CDR1 LNHDA, CDR2 SQIVND (reference sequence). CDR3 DNA: TGTGCCAGTAGTGAATACAGGGGCAGATTGAACACTGAAGCTTTCTTT. This sequence encodes CASSEYRGRLNTEAFF.

The chain recombines TRBV5-4 with TRBJ2-7, with D possibly TRBD2 on 7 matching bases. This CDR3 contains 14 residues. Between the trimmed V and J ends, which lost 2 bases and 6 bases, there was a span of 15 bases. CDR1 is SGHNT, CDR2 YYREEE, per germline (reference sequence). The CDR3 here is CASSLSGGAFEQYF. The CDR3 region has the DNA TGTGCCAGCAGCTTAAGTGGGGGGGCCTTCGAGCAGTACTTC. The whole variable domain, remainder taken from reference TRBV5-4 and TRBJ2-7, is ETGVTQSPTHLIKTRGQQVTLRCSSQSGHNTVSWYQQALGQGPQFIFQYYREEENGRGNFPPRFSGLQFPNYSSELNVNALELDDSALYLCASSLSGGAFEQYFGPGTRLTVT.

V and J are TRBV4-2 and TRBJ1-5; TRBD1 agrees at 8 bases. Trimming cost V 4 bases and J 3 bases; bases outside gene matches: 2. This CDR3 region has 14 residues. Germline CDR1 reads LGHNA; CDR2 reads YNFKEQ. The CDR3 here is CASSRTGLNQPQHF. The DNA for the CDR3 is TGTGCCAGCAGCCGGACAGGGCTCAATCAGCCCCAGCATTTT.

In DNA, the CDR3 is TGTGCCAGCAGACCCTCGACAGTTTCCTACAATGAGCAGTTCTTC. Its protein is CASRPSTVSYNEQFF. The chain joins TRBV6-5 to TRBJ2-1, with a possible D match to TRBD1 (5 bases). CDR1 is MNHEY and CDR2 is SVGAGI in the germline V gene. V was shortened by 6 bases and J by 1 base, with 13 bases between the two germline ends. The CDR3 runs 15 residues.

The chain has TRBV24-1 and TRBJ2-7; TRBD1 matches at 7 bases. The V and J ends lost 2 bases and 1 base, in that order; junction bases with no gene match: 7. The CDR3 sequence is 16 residues long. Looked up from germline, CDR1 is KGHDR and CDR2 is SFDVKD. The CDR3 nucleotides are TGTGCCACCAGTGATTCAGACAGGGATAAGTCCTACGAGCAGTACTTC. Protein sequence: CATSDSDRDKSYEQYF.

The V gene is TRBV11-2, the J gene TRBJ2-2, with TRBD1 as a possible D gene (6 bases). Germline CDR1 is SGHAT and CDR2 is FQNNGV. This CDR3 has 15 residues. V shed 7 bases and J shed 4 bases, with 16 bases lying between them. CDR3 protein: CASTLTGWSTGELFF. Here the CDR3 DNA reads TGTGCCAGCACCCTGACAGGTTGGAGCACCGGGGAGCTGTTTTTT.

The CDR3 reads CASSEASGYEQYF. The CDR3 DNA is TGTGCCAGCAGTGAAGCGAGCGGTTACGAGCAGTACTTC. The rearrangement joins TRBV6-1 to TRBJ2-7, with D possibly matching TRBD2 (5 bases). CDR3 length: 13 amino acids. CDR1 and CDR2 (germline): MNHNS, SASEGT. Trimming left V 0 bases short and J 4 bases short, with 7 bases between.

The chain's CDR3 is CASSARGDRQTDTQYF. The DNA for the CDR3 is TGTGCCAGCAGTGCCCGAGGGGACAGGCAAACAGATACGCAGTATTTT. V usage is TRBV6-1 and J usage is TRBJ2-3; 8 nucleotides match TRBD1. The CDR3 extends over 16 amino acids. J lost 3 bases, V lost 4 bases, and 9 bases had no gene match. Germline CDR1 MNHNS, CDR2 SASEGT.